The 15 T cell receptor beta chains listed next were all sequenced from one sample in a study of shared clonotypes between healthy human individuals. The data were produced by immunoSEQ multiplex PCR, yet TCRdb's version contains in-frame clones alone and is incomplete. Among millions of clones listed, approximately 94% were seen once. The sample consisted of naive CD4+ T cells sorted from blood. The subset: CD45RA+ positively selected. The origin of the receptors is a young man in good health.

The V gene is TRBV27, the J gene TRBJ2-3, with TRBD2 identical over 10 bases. The CDR3 extends over 19 amino acids. J gave up 0 bases and V 8 bases, and 17 bases lay outside the gene matches. Germline-derived CDR1 and CDR2 are MNHEY and SMNVEV (reference sequence). This chain's CDR3 is CASGLLAGFRQLSTDTQYF. The CDR3 DNA sequence: TGTGCCAGCGGGTTACTAGCGGGATTTCGTCAGTTGAGCACAGATACGCAGTATTTT.

In its sample, this clone was seen once. In nucleotides, the CDR3 is TGTGCCACCAGCAGAGGGGGACTAGCGGAGACCTACGAGCAGTACTTC. Protein product: CATSRGGLAETYEQYF. The chain has TRBV15 and TRBJ2-7; 11 positions agree with TRBD2. The germline V gene has CDR1 LNHNV and CDR2 YYDKDF (reference sequence). The CDR3 consists of 16 residues. The V gene end was trimmed by 1 base and the J gene end by 2 bases; junction bases not matched to a gene: 4.

This chain links TRBV28 with TRBJ1-5; the D is unclear. The CDR3 consists of 15 residues. V lost 7 bases and J 0 bases, leaving 13 bases between the germline ends. Germline CDR1 reads MDHEN; CDR2 reads SYDVKM. DNA of the CDR3: TGTGCCAGCACCCTAAAAGGTTTTAGCAATCAGCCCCAGCATTTT. Translating it yields CASTLKGFSNQPQHF.

This chain uses TRBV6-5 with TRBJ2-2; D not resolved. Germline assignment: CDR1 MNHEY and CDR2 SVGAGI. The germline V and J ends were trimmed by 2 bases and 3 bases, with 7 bases remaining between them. There are 14 residues in the CDR3. CDR3 protein: CASSYGQDTGELFF. The CDR3 DNA reads TGTGCCAGCAGTTACGGCCAGGACACCGGGGAGCTGTTTTTT.

This chain joins TRBV11-3 and TRBJ1-1; perhaps TRBD1 as D (5 bases). The CDR3 is made up of 14 amino acids. V lost 5 bases, J lost 0 bases, and 10 bases lay in between. Per the germline V gene, CDR1 is SGHNT and CDR2 is YENEEA. This CDR3 is CASSEGRMNTEAFF. CDR3 coding DNA: TGTGCCAGCAGCGAGGGACGAATGAACACTGAAGCTTTCTTT.

The CDR3 region is CASTKPGTETYEQYF. CDR3 DNA sequence: TGCGCCAGCACCAAACCCGGGACAGAAACCTACGAGCAGTACTTC. The V call is TRBV10-2, the J call TRBJ2-7; 7 positions match TRBD1. V shed 7 bases and J 2 bases; nucleotides not matched to a gene: 11. Germline CDR1 reads WSHSY; CDR2 reads SAAADI. The CDR3 has 15 residues.

V is TRBV7-2 and J is TRBJ2-1; D gene uncertain. The CDR3 runs to 15 residues. Trimming took 1 base from V and 1 from J, leaving 8 bases between them. CDR1 and CDR2 (germline): SGHTA, FQGNSA. CDR3 loop: CASSLDQISYNEQFF. CDR3 sequence (DNA): TGTGCCAGCAGCTTAGATCAGATTTCCTACAATGAGCAGTTCTTC.

The gene calls are TRBV7-3 and TRBJ1-1; 10 bases match TRBD1. The V and J ends lost 2 bases and 3 bases, in that order; junction bases with no gene match: 6. This CDR3 has 16 residues. Germline V gene lookup returns CDR1 SGHTA and CDR2 FQGTGA. The CDR3 region has the DNA TGTGCCAGCAGCTTAGACAGGGGGCTCGTGGACACTGAAGCTTTCTTT. The encoded protein is CASSLDRGLVDTEAFF.

The rearrangement joins TRBV29-1 to TRBJ2-1; TRBD2 agrees at 8 bases. This CDR3 region has 16 residues. Germline CDR1 reads SQVTM; CDR2 reads ANQGSEA. After removal of 2 bases from V and 0 bases from J, the junction contained 6 bases not matched to a gene. DNA of the CDR3: TGCAGCGTTGAAAGCCTCGGGGGGGTCTCCTACAATGAGCAGTTCTTC. Translating gives CSVESLGGVSYNEQFF.

The J gene is TRBJ1-1, the V gene TRBV6-1, with TRBD1 matching over 9 bases. The V segment lost 5 bases and the J segment 9 bases; nucleotides outside the gene matches: 7. CDR1 MNHNS and CDR2 SASEGT come from the germline V gene. The CDR3 covers 13 residues. The CDR3 nucleotides read TGTGCCAGCAGTTTCCCGGGACAGGGCAAAGCTTTCTTT. This translates into CASSFPGQGKAFF.

The chain has TRBV5-1 and TRBJ2-1; D is possibly TRBD2 (7 bases). Germline V lookup: CDR1 SGHRS, CDR2 YFSETQ. The CDR3 loop spans 17 amino acids. V was trimmed by 0 bases and J by 3 bases, leaving 16 bases between them. The CDR3 DNA is TGCGCCAGCAGCTTGGCCTGGGGGGGCCCCCTCTACAATGAGCAGTTCTTC. Its protein is CASSLAWGGPLYNEQFF.

This clone has only a few counts. V gene TRBV18 combines with J gene TRBJ1-1; 7 bases fit TRBD1. This CDR3 spans 15 amino acids. The V gene's germline CDR1 is KGHSH and CDR2 LQKENI. Losses at the gene ends were 3 bases for V and 4 bases for J; bases not matched to a gene: 8. The CDR3 coding sequence is TGTGCCAGCTCACCGGTCCCGGGACAGCCCACTGAAGCTTTCTTT. It codes for CASSPVPGQPTEAFF.

The J gene is TRBJ1-6, the V gene TRBV5-4, with 9 bases lining up with TRBD1. After removal of 2 bases from V and 10 bases from J, the junction contained 7 bases not matched to a gene. The CDR3 sequence is 15 residues long. Germline V gene data show CDR1 as SGHNT and CDR2 as YYREEE (reference sequence). CDR3: CASSLQTGGGSPLHF. CDR3 sequence (DNA): TGTGCCAGCAGCTTACAGACAGGGGGTGGCTCACCCCTCCACTTT.

The CDR3 DNA is TGTGCCAGCAGCAGGGAACAGGGAAGAAGGCAGCCCCAGCATTTT. It yields the protein CASSREQGRRQPQHF. The chain couples TRBV21-1 to TRBJ1-5; the D segment call TRBD1 is taken from the table without a DNA check. TRBV21-1 is a documented pseudogene. The CDR3 extends over 15 amino acids.

The chain recombines TRBV7-9 with TRBJ2-6; 7 bases agree with TRBD1. Germline values: CDR1 SEHNR, CDR2 FQNEAQ (reference sequence). This CDR3 has 18 residues. V shed 5 bases, J shed 2 bases, and the junction held 12 bases outside the gene matches. CDR3 amino acids: CASSPAAGGKTGANVLTF. The CDR3 DNA reads TGTGCCAGCAGCCCCGCGGCAGGGGGTAAGACTGGGGCCAACGTCCTGACTTTC.